These 7 T cell receptor beta chains came from one sample sequenced in a study of blood T cell repertoires in COVID-19. The protocol was immunoSEQ multiplex PCR, while the TCRdb copy is restricted to in-frame clones and leaves out a portion. The data contain 200,000 to 300,000 clones, approximately 86% of them seen just once; the ten biggest clones take up 6% to 9%. The specimen was peripheral blood. The receptors here all came from a man aged 55-75 years who had recovered from COVID-19.

The rearrangement links TRBV12-3 or TRBV12-4 to TRBJ1-1; possibly TRBD1 for D (5 bases). This CDR3 region has 13 residues. V lost 3 bases and J lost 7, with 12 bases in between. The CDR3 sequence is CASSLSGPNEAFF. The CDR3 DNA sequence: TGTGCCAGCAGTTTGTCAGGGCCTAATGAAGCTTTCTTT.

About this clone: At one end, the junction sequence differs from germline, possibly due to a read error. This chain uses TRBV18 with TRBJ2-7; D is uncertain. The germline CDR1 and CDR2 sequences are KGHSH and LQKENI. CDR3 length equals 13 residues. CDR3 sequence (DNA): TGTGCCAGCTCACGTACAGACGCGTACGAGCAGTACTTT. Translation: CASSRTDAYEQYF.

The rearrangement uses TRBV23-1 and TRBJ2-2; perhaps TRBD2 as D (5 bases). TRBV23-1 is annotated as an ORF whose role is uncertain. The CDR3 has 17 residues. V gave up 0 bases and J gave up 2 bases, with 13 bases separating them. In DNA form, the CDR3 reads TGCGCCAGCAGTCAATCGGGAGAGGGATTCAACACCGGGGAGCTGTTTTTT. This encodes CASSQSGEGFNTGELFF.

The chain uses TRBV19 and TRBJ2-2; possible D gene TRBD1, 6 bases. CDR1 is LNHDA and CDR2 is SQIVND in the germline V gene (reference sequence). This CDR3 is built from 15 residues. Trimming shortened V by 6 bases and J by 1 base, and 12 bases separated the two germline ends. CDR3 coding DNA: TGTGCCAGTAGCAGGGGTTGGGGGAACACCGGGGAGCTGTTTTTT. Amino acids: CASSRGWGNTGELFF.

V gene TRBV2 combines with J gene TRBJ1-4, with a weak D call TRBD1 (5 bases). The germline V gene encodes CDR1 SNHLY and CDR2 FYNNEI. This CDR3 is built from 13 residues. Trimming cost V 6 bases and J 4 bases, with 9 bases left between them. The CDR3 DNA is TGTGCCAGCAGCGTGGGGGGTAATGAAAAACTGTTTTTT. The encoded protein is CASSVGGNEKLFF.

This clone was observed a single time. J is TRBJ1-2 and V is TRBV28; 7 bases agree with TRBD1. Germline CDR1 MDHEN, CDR2 SYDVKM. Germline trimming cut 6 bases from V and 3 bases from J; bases unmatched to any gene: 13. CDR3 length: 16 residues. The CDR3 region is CASSLIADRVDYGYTF. In nucleotides, the CDR3 is TGTGCCAGCAGCTTAATAGCCGACAGGGTGGACTATGGCTACACCTTC.

The rearrangement joins TRBV12-3 or TRBV12-4 to TRBJ1-1; D not resolved. This CDR3 contains 13 residues. Trimming took 5 bases from V and 6 from J, leaving 13 bases between them. CDR3 in DNA: TGTGCCAGCAGTCCCGAACGCCGCGCTGAAGCTTTCTTT. Translation gives CASSPERRAEAFF.